These T cell receptor beta chains were read from a single sample in a study of T cell responses to AZD1222 COVID-19 vaccine. The assay was immunoSEQ multiplex PCR, and TCRdb's table has in-frame clones only and misses some. The data show 85,000 to 130,000 clones, 80% to 90% seen once. The specimen was peripheral blood, collected on day 0 of AZD1222 vaccination. The receptors stem from an adult in good health. Both conserved end residues are part of each CDR3. Each record gives: V gene, J gene, clone size, CDR3 protein. Not every row has a clone size; where given, it reads once, few, many or a size class.

v_call: TRBV4-3; j_call: TRBJ1-6; clone_size: .; cdr3_aa: CASSQVLVHSPLHF
v_call: TRBV2; j_call: TRBJ1-3; clone_size: .; cdr3_aa: CASRVGNTIYF
v_call: TRBV4-2; j_call: TRBJ1-5; clone_size: .; cdr3_aa: CASSQDRQGTNQPQHF
v_call: TRBV10-3; j_call: TRBJ1-1; clone_size: .; cdr3_aa: CAISESPEGYGEAFF
v_call: TRBV6-5; j_call: TRBJ2-1; clone_size: .; cdr3_aa: CASSYLRLNNEQFF
v_call: TRBV5-4; j_call: TRBJ1-2; clone_size: .; cdr3_aa: CASSPGQGAIYGYTF
v_call: TRBV6-5; j_call: TRBJ1-4; clone_size: .; cdr3_aa: CASSRDRGREKLFF
v_call: TRBV28; j_call: TRBJ2-7; clone_size: .; cdr3_aa: CASSSPGGEQYF
v_call: TRBV19; j_call: TRBJ1-5; clone_size: .; cdr3_aa: CASSLLTGEDQPQHF
v_call: TRBV27; j_call: TRBJ1-2; clone_size: .; cdr3_aa: CASFTGVGGYTF
v_call: TRBV6-4; j_call: TRBJ2-7; clone_size: .; cdr3_aa: CASSDGVPYEQYF
v_call: TRBV6-4; j_call: TRBJ2-2; clone_size: .; cdr3_aa: CASSDSFSGDTGELFF
v_call: TRBV28; j_call: TRBJ2-7; clone_size: .; cdr3_aa: CASSISYEQYF
v_call: TRBV7-6; j_call: TRBJ2-5; clone_size: .; cdr3_aa: CASSLLAPGGQLKTQYF
v_call: TRBV7-9; j_call: TRBJ2-1; clone_size: .; cdr3_aa: CASSFTSGSYNEQFF
v_call: TRBV6-2/TRBV6-3; j_call: TRBJ1-1; clone_size: .; cdr3_aa: CASSWGMEAFF
v_call: TRBV28; j_call: TRBJ1-1; clone_size: .; cdr3_aa: CASSFYFWGGGTEAFF
v_call: TRBV7-9; j_call: TRBJ2-2; clone_size: once; cdr3_aa: CASSLRGSGTGELFF
v_call: TRBV28; j_call: TRBJ2-1; clone_size: .; cdr3_aa: CASWEGLAGNEQFF
v_call: TRBV7-2; j_call: TRBJ2-7; clone_size: .; cdr3_aa: CASSPPGTGLISYEQYF
v_call: TRBV6-2/TRBV6-3; j_call: TRBJ2-6; clone_size: .; cdr3_aa: CASSTGSGANVLTF
v_call: TRBV28; j_call: TRBJ2-3; clone_size: .; cdr3_aa: CASSPGLAGGPGADTQYF
v_call: TRBV6-2/TRBV6-3; j_call: TRBJ2-1; clone_size: .; cdr3_aa: CASSPRMSYNEQFF
v_call: TRBV10-3; j_call: TRBJ2-5; clone_size: .; cdr3_aa: CAIGPQETQYF
v_call: TRBV5-5; j_call: TRBJ2-5; clone_size: once; cdr3_aa: CASSPLGTSGGIQETQYF
v_call: TRBV7-8; j_call: TRBJ2-7; clone_size: .; cdr3_aa: CASSFSGAGTSVTYEQYF
v_call: TRBV12-3/TRBV12-4; j_call: TRBJ1-1; clone_size: .; cdr3_aa: CASLIGITEAFF
v_call: TRBV7-2; j_call: TRBJ2-7; clone_size: .; cdr3_aa: CASSLVWGRGDEQYF